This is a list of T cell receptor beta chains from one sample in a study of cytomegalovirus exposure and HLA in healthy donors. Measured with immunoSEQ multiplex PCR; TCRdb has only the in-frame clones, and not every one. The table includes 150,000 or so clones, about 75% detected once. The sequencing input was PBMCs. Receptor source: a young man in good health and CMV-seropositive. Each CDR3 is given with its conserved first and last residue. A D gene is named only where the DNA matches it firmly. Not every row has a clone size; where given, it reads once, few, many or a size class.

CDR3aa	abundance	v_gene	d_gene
CSARRNTEAFF	once	TRBV20-1	.
CASSPTTGNYGYTF	.	TRBV6-5	.
CAWIRGAGYGYTF	.	TRBV30	.
CASSQDLGSGELFF	.	TRBV14	.
CASGDRRRQETQYF	.	TRBV27	TRBD1
CASSPGQNTEAFF	few	TRBV7-2	.
CASSIPGTGGSVNTEAFF	.	TRBV19	TRBD1
CASTGPSGNTIYF	.	TRBV30	TRBD1
CASRKQDYGYTF	.	TRBV6-5	.
CAISAQGNGNQPQHF	.	TRBV10-3	TRBD1
CSVRDSGSGETQYF	.	TRBV29-1	TRBD2
CSVGTGTGPNTEAFF	.	TRBV29-1	TRBD1
CASSTGSEQFF	.	TRBV19	.
CASSAAANTGELFF	.	TRBV19	.
CSVVQGAADTQYF	few	TRBV29-1	TRBD1
CASSLDRVGNYGYTF	.	TRBV2	TRBD1
CSVGEGANQPQHF	.	TRBV29-1	.
CASTETVYSTDTQYF	few	TRBV6-5	.
CASVDQRELPQHF	.	TRBV6-1	.
CASSLGRETTEAFF	.	TRBV5-6	.
CASSAYRGVNTEAFF	.	TRBV9	TRBD1
CASSSGQGGGELFF	.	TRBV5-1	TRBD1
CASSLGFLGAGANVLTF	.	TRBV11-2	.
CSVAQGARGEKLFF	few	TRBV29-1	TRBD1
CASSWGPVGANTEAFF	.	TRBV5-1	.
CASSSGQGRLNSGNTIYF	few	TRBV28	TRBD1
CASRNAGSNTDTQYF	.	TRBV6-1	.
CASSYSYRGNLGAFF	.	TRBV6-5	TRBD1
CASSLALAGGIRELFF	.	TRBV11-3	TRBD2
CASTSSGKSNTIYF	.	TRBV28	.
CATRPGERVNTEAFF	.	TRBV25-1	.
CASSLSLVGEGELFF	.	TRBV7-8	.
CASRGQGANYGYTF	.	TRBV6-1	TRBD1
CATSRAFLAEQFF	few	TRBV15	.
CASSLKAGNNYGYTF	.	TRBV27	.
CASSAGGLGGYTF	.	TRBV2	.
CATRLQVGNQPQHF	.	TRBV15	.
CASSVDRKGTQYF	.	TRBV9	TRBD1
CASSLEVADGEQFF	.	TRBV11-2	.
CASTTGQLNTEAFF	.	TRBV6-1	.
CASTPLPTGNTEAFF	.	TRBV7-2	.
CASSIEGQAYTIYF	.	TRBV19	TRBD1
CASSLDRRQDNEQFF	few	TRBV11-2	.
CAILPLTVNYGYTF	.	TRBV28	.
CASSPRPNTGELFF	.	TRBV2	.
CASSASAQGSYGYTF	.	TRBV2	.
CASSQDSGQGRAFF	few	TRBV11-1	TRBD1
CASSRKGATEAFF	.	TRBV6-6	.
CASSDRQISPGRGGYGYTF	.	TRBV6-4	.
CSVGEHVQETQYF	.	TRBV29-1	.
CASGLGSTGELFF	.	TRBV12-5	.
CASSVVGGGVYNEQFF	.	TRBV9	TRBD2
CASSMTGTLYSGANVLTF	few	TRBV19	.
CSMTSGGLSSYNEQFF	.	TRBV29-1	TRBD2
CASSDVRTGKENYGYTF	.	TRBV5-5	TRBD1
CASSIEGVFETQYF	.	TRBV18	.
CASSPALDYGYTF	.	TRBV18	.
CASSSGQPRLAGPGTDTQYF	once	TRBV27	TRBD2
CASSRRSNQPQHF	.	TRBV6-6	.